This entry describes one T cell receptor (beta chain). No antigen is known for it. This record belongs to a study of blood T cells in healthy people across ages. Study conclusions and caveats: PBMCs that were unsorted prevented a conclusive naive versus antigen-experienced comparison.

Then a second PCR, running about 6 to 11 cycles, was carried out with a sample-barcoded 5' primer and a J-beta primer mix. A template-switch adaptor that had 12 random nucleotides put a tag on each cDNA molecule. TCRdb redid the calling of the 5' RACE reads with MiXCR, one entry per CDR3 protein. The profile shows some 930,000 distinct CDR3 sequences, under 35% of them singletons. The CDR3 sequence is 18 residues long. With 6 bases clipped from V and 5 bases from J, the junction kept 11 bases outside the gene matches. These same records also appear under a second study, on T cells of mothers and their children.

The sample was blood. This sequence joins TRBV12-3 or TRBV12-4 and TRBJ2-3, with TRBD2 identical over 16 bases. The clonotype comes from a middle-aged woman in good health. In DNA form, the CDR3 reads TGTGCCAGCAGCGATGGGACTAGCGGGAGGGCCGGTAAAGATACGCAGTATTTT. Its translation: CASSDGTSGRAGKDTQYF.